Given below is one T cell receptor (beta chain) in context. Its antigen is not known. Profiled with immunoSEQ multiplex PCR; TCRdb holds only in-frame clones, not every one. The profile shows 95,000 to 150,000 clones, just under 90% of them singletons. This sample stems from a study of radiotherapy plus CTLA-4 blockade in lung cancer. Study context: Disease control was seen in 31% of patients, objective responses in approximately 20%.

Regarding the study as a whole: Increased serum interferon-beta after radiation also reportedly predicted response strongly. Clones of tumor-derived TCRs expanded in blood after radiotherapy plus ipilimumab.

Lung cancer patients with chemo-refractory metastatic non-small-cell disease were given focal radiation plus CTLA-4 blockade with ipilimumab. With V trimmed by 5 bases and J by 6 bases, 9 bases remained unmatched. This CDR3 is 16 amino acids long. Germline V gene sequence: CDR1 MGHDK, CDR2 SYGVNS. V gene TRBV25-1 combines with J gene TRBJ2-7; 14 positions match TRBD2. This receptor was identified in a human donor with non-small cell lung cancer that progressed on radiotherapy plus ipilimumab. The sequencing used peripheral blood, collected from a patient treated with radiotherapy plus ipilimumab. CDR3 DNA sequence: TGTGCCAGCAGTTATCCCGGGACTAGCGGGAGTGGCGAGCAGTACTTC. This codes for CASSYPGTSGSGEQYF.